A single T cell receptor beta chain is shown here with its context. Its antigen is still unknown. Using its own MiXCR run on the reads, TCRdb lists one record per CDR3 protein. The table includes 450,000 to 650,000 distinct CDR3 sequences, 40% detected once. This entry belongs to a study of T cell repertoires in cytomegalovirus infection. The CDR3 spans 12 residues. Germline V gene data show CDR1 as LNHNV and CDR2 as YYDKDF (reference sequence). The V end was cut by 4 bases, the J end by 5 bases, with 9 bases between. The chain uses TRBV15 and TRBJ2-7, with D unclear. The sequences come from cultured PBMCs, collected from culture after CMV antigen stimulation. The sequence was collected from a human donor in good health (CMV status not recorded). Some clones in this sample may be carry-over from other donors' samples. The DNA of the CDR3 is TGTGCCACCAGCATAGGTCGGCACGAGCAGTACTTC. This sequence encodes CATSIGRHEQYF.